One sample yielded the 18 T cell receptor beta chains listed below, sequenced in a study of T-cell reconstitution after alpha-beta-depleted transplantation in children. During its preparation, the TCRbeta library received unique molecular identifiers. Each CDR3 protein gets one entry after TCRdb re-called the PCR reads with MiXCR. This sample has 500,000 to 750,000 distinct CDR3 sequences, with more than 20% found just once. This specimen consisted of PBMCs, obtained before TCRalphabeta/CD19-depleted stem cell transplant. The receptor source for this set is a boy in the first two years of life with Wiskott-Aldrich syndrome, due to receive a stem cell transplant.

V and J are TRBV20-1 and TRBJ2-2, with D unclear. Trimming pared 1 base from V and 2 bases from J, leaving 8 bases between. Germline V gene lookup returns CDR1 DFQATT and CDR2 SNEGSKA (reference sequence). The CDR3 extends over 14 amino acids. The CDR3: CSARAGRNTGELFF. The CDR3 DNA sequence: TGCAGTGCTAGAGCGGGCAGAAACACCGGGGAGCTGTTTTTT.

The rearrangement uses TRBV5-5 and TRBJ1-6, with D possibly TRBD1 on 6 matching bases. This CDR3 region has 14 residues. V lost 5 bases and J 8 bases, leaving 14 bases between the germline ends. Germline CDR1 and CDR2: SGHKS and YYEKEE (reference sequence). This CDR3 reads CASRRDTWYSPLHF. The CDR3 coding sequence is TGTGCCAGCAGACGGGACACTTGGTATTCACCCCTCCACTTT. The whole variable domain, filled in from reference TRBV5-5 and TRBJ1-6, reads DAGVTQSPTHLIKTRGQQVTLRCSPISGHKSVSWYQQVLGQGPQFIFQYYEKEERGRGNFPDRFSARQFPNYSSELNVNALLLGDSALYLCASRRDTWYSPLHFGNGTRLTVT.

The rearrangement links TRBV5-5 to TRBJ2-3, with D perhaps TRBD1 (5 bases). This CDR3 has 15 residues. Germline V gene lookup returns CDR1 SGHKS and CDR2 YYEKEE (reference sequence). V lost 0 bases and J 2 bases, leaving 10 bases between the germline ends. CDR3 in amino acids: CASSLAGRATDTQYF. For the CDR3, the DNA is TGTGCCAGCAGCTTGGCCGGCAGGGCCACAGATACGCAGTATTTT.

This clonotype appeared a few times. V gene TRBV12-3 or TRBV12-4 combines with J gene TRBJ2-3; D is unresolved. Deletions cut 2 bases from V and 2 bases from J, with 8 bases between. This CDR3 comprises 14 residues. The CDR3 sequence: CASSLTTPTDTQYF. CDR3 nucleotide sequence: TGTGCCAGCAGTTTAACGACTCCCACAGATACGCAGTATTTT.

CDR3 amino acids: CSALGVQLRELFF. CDR3 nucleotides: TGCAGTGCTCTCGGGGTCCAGCTCCGGGAGCTGTTTTTT. The chain couples TRBV20-1 to TRBJ2-2; D is possibly TRBD2 (5 bases). Germline-derived CDR1 and CDR2 are DFQATT and SNEGSKA (reference sequence). The length of the CDR3 is 13 residues. Trimming cost V 5 bases and J 9 bases, with 16 bases left between them.

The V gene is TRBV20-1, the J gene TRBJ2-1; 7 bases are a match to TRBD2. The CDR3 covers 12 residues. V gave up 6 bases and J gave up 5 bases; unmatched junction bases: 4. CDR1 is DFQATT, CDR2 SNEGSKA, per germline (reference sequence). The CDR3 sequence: CSAGSGDNEQFF. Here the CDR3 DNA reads TGCAGTGCGGGGAGCGGGGACAATGAGCAGTTCTTC.

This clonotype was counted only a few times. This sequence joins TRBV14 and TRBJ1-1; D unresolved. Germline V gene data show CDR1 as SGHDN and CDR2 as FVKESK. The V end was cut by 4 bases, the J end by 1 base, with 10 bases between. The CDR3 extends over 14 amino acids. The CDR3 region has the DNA TGTGCCAGCAGCCCTAGACTGTCGAACACTGAAGCTTTCTTT. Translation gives CASSPRLSNTEAFF.

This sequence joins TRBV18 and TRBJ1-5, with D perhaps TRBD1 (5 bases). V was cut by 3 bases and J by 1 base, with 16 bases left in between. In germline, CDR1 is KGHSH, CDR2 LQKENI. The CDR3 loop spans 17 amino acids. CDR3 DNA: TGTGCCAGCTCACCCCCAGGGCCCATAACAAGCAATCAGCCCCAGCATTTT. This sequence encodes CASSPPGPITSNQPQHF.

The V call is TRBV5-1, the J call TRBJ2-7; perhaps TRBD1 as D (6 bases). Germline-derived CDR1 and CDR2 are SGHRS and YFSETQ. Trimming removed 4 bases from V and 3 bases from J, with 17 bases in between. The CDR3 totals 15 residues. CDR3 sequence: CASSATGTRVYEQYF. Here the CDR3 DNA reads TGCGCCAGCAGCGCAACCGGGACAAGGGTCTACGAGCAGTACTTC.

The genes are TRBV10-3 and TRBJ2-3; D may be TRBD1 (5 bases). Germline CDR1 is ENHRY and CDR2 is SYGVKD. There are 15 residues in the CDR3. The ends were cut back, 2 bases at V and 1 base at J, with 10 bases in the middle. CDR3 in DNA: TGTGCCATCAGTGAGCTTATAGGGGGCACAGATACGCAGTATTTT. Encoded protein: CAISELIGGTDTQYF.

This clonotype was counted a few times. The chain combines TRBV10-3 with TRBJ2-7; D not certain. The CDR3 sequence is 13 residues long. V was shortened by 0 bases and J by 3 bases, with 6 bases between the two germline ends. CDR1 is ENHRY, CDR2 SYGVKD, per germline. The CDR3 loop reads CAISESGFYEQYF. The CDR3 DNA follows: TGTGCCATCAGTGAGTCGGGGTTCTACGAGCAGTACTTC.

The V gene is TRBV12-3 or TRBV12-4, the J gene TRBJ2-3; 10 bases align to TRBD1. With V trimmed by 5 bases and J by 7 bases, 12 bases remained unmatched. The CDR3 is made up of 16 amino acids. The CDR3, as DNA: TGTGCCAGCAGTACCCCGGGGACAGGGGTTCTGAATACGCAGTATTTT. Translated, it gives CASSTPGTGVLNTQYF.

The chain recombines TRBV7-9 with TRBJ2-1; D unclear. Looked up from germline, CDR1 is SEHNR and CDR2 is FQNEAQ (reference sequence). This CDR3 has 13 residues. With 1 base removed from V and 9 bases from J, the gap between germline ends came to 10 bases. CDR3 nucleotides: TGTGCCAGCAGCTTAGTGAGTCTGGGTGAGCAGTTCTTC. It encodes CASSLVSLGEQFF.

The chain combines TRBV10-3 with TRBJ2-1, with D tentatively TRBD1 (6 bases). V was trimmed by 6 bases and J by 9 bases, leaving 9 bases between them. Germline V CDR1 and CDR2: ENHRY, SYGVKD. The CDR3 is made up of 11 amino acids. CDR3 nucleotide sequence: TGTGCCATCAGCCAGGACAGTGAGCAGTTCTTC. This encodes CAISQDSEQFF.

This CDR3 is CASRPTGSGNTIYF. CDR3 DNA: TGTGCCAGCAGACCAACAGGCTCTGGAAACACCATATATTTT. This sequence joins TRBV12-3 or TRBV12-4 and TRBJ1-3; the D gene is possibly TRBD1 (5 bases). This CDR3 has 14 amino acids. Trimming removed 6 bases at V and 0 bases at J, with 9 bases between.

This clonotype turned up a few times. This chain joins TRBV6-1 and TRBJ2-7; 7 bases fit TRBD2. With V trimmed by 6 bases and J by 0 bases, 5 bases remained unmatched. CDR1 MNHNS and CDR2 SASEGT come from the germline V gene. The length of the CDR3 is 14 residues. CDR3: CASRSQRGSYEQYF. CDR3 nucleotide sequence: TGTGCCAGCAGATCCCAGCGGGGCTCCTACGAGCAGTACTTC.

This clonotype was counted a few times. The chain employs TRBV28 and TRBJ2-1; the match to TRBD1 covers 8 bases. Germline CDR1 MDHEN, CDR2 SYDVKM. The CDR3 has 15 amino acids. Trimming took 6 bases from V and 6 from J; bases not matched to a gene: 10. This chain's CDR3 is CASSQWPGGGNEQFF. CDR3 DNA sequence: TGTGCCAGCAGCCAATGGCCAGGGGGCGGCAATGAGCAGTTCTTC. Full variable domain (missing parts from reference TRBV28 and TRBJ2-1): DVKVTQSSRYLVKRTGEKVFLECVQDMDHENMFWYRQDPGLGLRLIYFSYDVKMKEKGDIPEGYSVSREKKERFSLILESASTNQTSMYLCASSQWPGGGNEQFFGPGTRLTVL.

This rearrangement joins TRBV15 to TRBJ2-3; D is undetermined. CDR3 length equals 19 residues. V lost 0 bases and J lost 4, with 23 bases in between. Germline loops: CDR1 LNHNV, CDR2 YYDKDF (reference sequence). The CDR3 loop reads CATSRDGESVDLGADTQYF. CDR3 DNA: TGTGCCACCAGCAGAGATGGAGAGTCAGTAGATTTGGGCGCAGATACGCAGTATTTT.